The clone carrying this T cell receptor (beta chain) came up many times. Its cognate antigen is unknown. This specimen belongs to a study of T-cell reconstitution after alpha-beta-depleted transplantation in children. The V end lost 0 bases, the J end lost 3 bases, and 15 bases lay between the germline ends. The CDR3 runs 16 residues. Germline CDR1 reads ENHRY; CDR2 reads SYGVKD. Whole-study findings and limits: Several hundred rapidly expanded clones from non-depleted graft cells reportedly supplied alpha-beta T cells about two months post-transplant. T-cell counts and diversity at one year post-transplant came mainly from newly produced T cells.

For TCRbeta, the library was prepared with unique molecular identifiers. MiXCR, applied by TCRdb to the PCR reads, yields one record per CDR3 protein. The sample records about 200,000 distinct CDR3 sequences, approximately 8% being singletons. This TCR came from a male patient between 2 and 10 years old who had a stem cell transplant for acute myeloid leukemia, so the T cells may come from the graft donor. The V call is TRBV10-3, the J call TRBJ2-7; D is possibly TRBD2 (5 bases). The material sequenced was PBMCs, mostly from graft donor cells, taken 360 days after TCRalphabeta/CD19-depleted stem cell transplant. The CDR3 DNA follows: TGTGCCATCAGTGAGTCGAGGGAAGGGTATTTCTACGAGCAGTACTTC. Amino acid sequence: CAISESREGYFYEQYF.